The clone carrying this TCR beta chain was seen repeatedly, ten times or more. Its antigen is as yet unknown. Fresh peripheral blood, approximately 10 ml, yielded the PBMCs. The source of the sample is a study of T cells in Graves' hyperthyroidism and ophthalmopathy. Study-wide results and limits: A 13 V-J signature model discriminated ophthalmopathy versus stable hyperthyroidism. The model anticipated ophthalmopathy a median about six months pre-onset.

Amplification of TCR beta CDR3 regions was performed using RNA transcripts as template. First-round RT-PCR of the TCR CDR3 relied on the HTBI primer set. MiXCR, run by TCRdb on the multiplex PCR reads, gives a single entry per CDR3 protein. The sample includes around 400,000 distinct CDR3 sequences, about 25% of them seen just once. CDR1 is SEHNR and CDR2 is FQNEAQ in the germline V gene (reference sequence). This CDR3 spans 14 amino acids. V lost 4 bases, J lost 5 bases, and 6 bases stayed unmatched. This sequence was found in a man aged 45-65 years with Graves' hyperthyroidism. The rearrangement uses TRBV7-9 and TRBJ2-5; TRBD1 aligns across 8 bases. The material sequenced was blood. The CDR3 reads CASSSDRVKETQYF. CDR3 nucleotides: TGTGCCAGCAGCTCGGACAGGGTGAAGGAGACCCAGTACTTC.